This entry is about one TCR beta chain. Its antigen has not been determined. Qualities for individual bases were not recorded, and no much larger clone is one base off. These data belong to a study of T cell responses to AZD1222 COVID-19 vaccine (dated by TCRdb to the early 2020s). Regarding the complete study: AZD1222 recipients whose second dose came at about 4 weeks and those whose second dose came at about 12 weeks were combined into one group, since spike-specific TCR depth and breadth did not differ between the two schedules. TCR sequencing covered fewer than 250 trial participants: 207 given two doses of AZD1222 and approximately 25 given two doses of MenACWY control vaccine. Trial participants were enrolled by age into subgroups of 18-55, 56-69 and 70-plus years, and roughly 150, 30 and 60 TCR-sequenced participants, respectively, were included in these subgroups.

What the study reported, not specific to this receptor: Most participants were white British and females outnumbered males, and the authors suggested that clonal diversity may have been underestimated. The vaccine-associated CD4 TCRs covered the entire spike protein, and the dominant responses fell in regions 160-218 and 743-854. After two AZD1222 doses, both the breadth and the depth of spike-specific TCRs were significantly higher than at day 0 and than in MenACWY recipients. No day 14 peak-response samples were available, so repertoires were characterized only after the peak T cell response. In the small 56-69-year group, the increase in depth fell short of significance, most likely because of low power. Conclusions about previously exposed vaccinees were limited because only six AZD1222 recipients were SARS-CoV-2 seropositive at baseline. Reportedly, close to half of the unique spike-specific TCRs recognized epitopes lying outside the regions that are mutated in the B.1.351 and B.1.1.7 variants.

The CDR3 regions of human TCRbeta chains were analyzed by immunosequencing. For the original study's pipeline: TCRs in the repertoires were matched against a reference library of SARS-CoV-2-specific TCRs that had been generated with the MIRA antigen-specificity platform. Breadth was defined as the fraction of unique TCRs that were SARS-CoV-2-associated. Depth was defined as the fraction of total T cells that were SARS-CoV-2-associated. Using the MIRA data, each spike-specific TCR was mapped to the spike region that the TCR reacts to and placed in a CD4 or CD8 class. Log10-transformed breadth and depth values were compared by one-way ANOVA with Sidak's multiple comparisons tests. The table was pulled from immuneACCESS by TCRdb, which kept in-frame rearrangements only. Such tables lose some clones; where checked, under half of the loss comes from unresolved V genes, and the rest has no known cause. V and J calls and clone size are those listed in that table; D and trimming were worked out from the DNA. The sample table lists 150,000 to 200,000 clones, over 80% of them with a count of one. Approximately 2% of the sample belongs to the ten largest clones.

The sample's time point label, in plain terms: baseline before first vaccination. Vaccinee samples were obtained from the UK trials COV001 and COV002, which included a single-blind randomized controlled phase 2/3 trial of AZD1222 (ChAdOx1 nCoV-19) in healthy adults. For TCRbeta chain sequencing, PBMC samples from trial participants were taken at day 0 and at day 28 after the second dose. The sequencing used peripheral blood, collected on day 0 of AZD1222 vaccination. The sequence came from an adult in good health.

The nucleotides are TGTGCCAGCAGTTCGCCGATAACGGGCTACGAGCAGTACTTC. This sequence encodes CASSSPITGYEQYF. Here the chain combines TRBV27 and TRBJ2-7; no D gene is confidently identified. According to the germline V gene (reference sequence), CDR1 reads MNHEY and CDR2 reads SMNVEV. Reading from cysteine to phenylalanine, the CDR3 counts 14 amino acids. The retained sequence is limited to the CDR3, 42 bases, with the frame set at the first base. V lost 4 bases and J lost 3 bases; the stretch between them is 13 bases long.